Below, one T cell receptor (beta chain) is given with its context. Its matching antigen is unknown. There were only healthy Caucasians among the donors. The data originate from a study of identical twins. A universal primer site arose from template switching, and cDNA bore unique molecular identifiers. TCRdb reprocessed the 5' RACE reads with MiXCR, giving one entry per CDR3 protein. The table includes about 240,000 distinct CDR3 sequences, roughly 13% detected once. Notes on the study in general: Clonotypes of the beta chain that were abundant in cord blood carried fewer insertions (memory repertoires showed none). Without tracking the same donors, conclusions rested on cross-sectional statistical analysis.

A further study also used this sample, focusing on yellow fever vaccine responses in identical twins.

The TCR comes from a woman aged 18 to 35 in good health. The specimen was memory (CD45RO+) T cells sorted from blood.

CDR3 coding DNA: TGTGCCAGCAGTTTTGGTAGTTCCACAGATACGCAGTATTTT. Its translation is CASSFGSSTDTQYF. The rearrangement uses TRBV12-3 or TRBV12-4 and TRBJ2-3; D is ambiguous. Trimming shortened V by 3 bases and J by 2 bases, and 9 bases separated the two germline ends. The CDR3 totals 14 residues.